This record concerns one T cell receptor (beta chain) sequence. Antigen: not known. V shed 0 bases, J shed 7 bases, and the junction held 8 bases outside the gene matches. The CDR3 is 17 residues long. Per germline, CDR1 LGHNA and CDR2 YSLEER. The sample belongs to a study of cytomegalovirus exposure and HLA in healthy donors. With 60 Vbeta and 13 Jbeta primers, the PCR was carried out. TCRdb keeps only in-frame clones here, not all; method: immunoSEQ multiplex PCR. The sample records 90,000 to 140,000 clones, about 83% being singletons. Study-wide results and caveats: In vitro confirmation showed a few CMV-associated chains to be CMV antigen specific. An analysis done earlier found most TCR beta V segments productive about 90% or about 30% of the time.

This clonotype was obtained from a man between 18 and 29 years old in good health and CMV-seronegative. The material sequenced was PBMCs. The chain employs TRBV4-3 and TRBJ1-4; 10 bases align to TRBD1. Here the CDR3 reads CASSQDPGDRGPEKLFF. The CDR3 DNA reads as TGCGCCAGCAGCCAAGATCCCGGTGACAGGGGGCCTGAAAAACTGTTTTTT.